This TCR beta chain originates from a study of technical replicates of blood from several donors. TCRdb's table, derived via immunoSEQ multiplex PCR, lists solely in-frame clones and lacks some. The table has about 18,000 clones, roughly four fifths seen once. Germline-derived CDR1 and CDR2 are SNHLY and FYNNEI. This CDR3 has 16 amino acids. V trimming: 1 base; J trimming: 4 bases; junction bases outside the gene matches: 3. The sample comprised PBMCs. This chain joins TRBV2 and TRBJ2-5; 13 positions match TRBD2. The sequence was obtained from a human donor in good health. Some clones in this sample may be carry-over from other donors' samples. The CDR3, as DNA: TGTGCCAGCAGTGAAGGGACTAGCGGGAGAGGAGAGACCCAGTACTTC. Translating gives CASSEGTSGRGETQYF. The variable domain in full, with the rest retrieved from reference TRBV2 and TRBJ2-5, is EPEVTQTPSHQVTQMGQEVILRCVPISNHLYFYWYRQILGQKVEFLVSFYNNEISEKSEIFDDQFSVERPDGSNFTLKIRSTKLEDSAMYFCASSEGTSGRGETQYFGPGTRLLVL.